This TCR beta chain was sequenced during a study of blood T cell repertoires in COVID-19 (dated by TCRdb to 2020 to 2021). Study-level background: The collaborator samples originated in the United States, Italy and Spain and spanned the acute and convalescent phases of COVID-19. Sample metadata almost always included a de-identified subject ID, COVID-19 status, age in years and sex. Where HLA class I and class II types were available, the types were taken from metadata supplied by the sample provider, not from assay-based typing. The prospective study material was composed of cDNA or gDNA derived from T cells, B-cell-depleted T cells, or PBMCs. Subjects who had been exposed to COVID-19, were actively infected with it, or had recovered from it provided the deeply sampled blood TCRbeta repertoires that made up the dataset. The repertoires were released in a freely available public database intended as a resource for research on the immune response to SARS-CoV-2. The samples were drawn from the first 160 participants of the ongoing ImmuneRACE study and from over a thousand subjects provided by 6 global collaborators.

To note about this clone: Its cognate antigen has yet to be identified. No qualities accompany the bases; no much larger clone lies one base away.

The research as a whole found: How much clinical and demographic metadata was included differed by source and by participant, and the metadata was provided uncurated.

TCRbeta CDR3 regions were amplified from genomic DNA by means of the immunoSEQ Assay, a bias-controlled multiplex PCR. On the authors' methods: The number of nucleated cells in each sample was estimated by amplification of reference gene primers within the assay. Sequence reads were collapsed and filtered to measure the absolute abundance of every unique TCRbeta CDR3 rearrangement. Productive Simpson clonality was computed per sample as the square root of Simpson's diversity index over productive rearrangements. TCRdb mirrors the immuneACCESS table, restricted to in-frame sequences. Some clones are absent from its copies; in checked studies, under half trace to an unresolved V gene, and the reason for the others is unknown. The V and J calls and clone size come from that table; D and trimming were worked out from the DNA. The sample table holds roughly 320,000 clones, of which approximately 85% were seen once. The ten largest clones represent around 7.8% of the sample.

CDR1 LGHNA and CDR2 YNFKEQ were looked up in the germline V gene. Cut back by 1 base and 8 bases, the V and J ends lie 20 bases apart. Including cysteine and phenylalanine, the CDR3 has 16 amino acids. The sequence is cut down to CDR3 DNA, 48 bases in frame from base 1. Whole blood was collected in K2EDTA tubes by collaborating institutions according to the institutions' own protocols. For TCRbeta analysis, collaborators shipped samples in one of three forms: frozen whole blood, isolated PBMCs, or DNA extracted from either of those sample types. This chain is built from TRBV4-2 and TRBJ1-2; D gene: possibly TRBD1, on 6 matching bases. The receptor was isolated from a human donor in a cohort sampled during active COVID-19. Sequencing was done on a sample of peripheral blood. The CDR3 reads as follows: CASSQVFAGGLEGYTF. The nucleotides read TGTGCCAGCAGCCAAGTCTTCGCCGGGGGGCTGGAGGGCTACACCTTC.